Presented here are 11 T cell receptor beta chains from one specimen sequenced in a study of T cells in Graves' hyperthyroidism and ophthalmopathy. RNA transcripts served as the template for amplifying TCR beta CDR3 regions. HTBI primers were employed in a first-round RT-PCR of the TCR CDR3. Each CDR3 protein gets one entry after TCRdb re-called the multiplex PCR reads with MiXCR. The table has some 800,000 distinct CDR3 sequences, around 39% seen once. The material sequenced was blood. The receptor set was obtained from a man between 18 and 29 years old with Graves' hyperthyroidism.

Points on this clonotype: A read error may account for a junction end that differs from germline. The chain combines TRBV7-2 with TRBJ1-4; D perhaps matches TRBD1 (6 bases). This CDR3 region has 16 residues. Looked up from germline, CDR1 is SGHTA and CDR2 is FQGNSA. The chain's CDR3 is CASSLRQDTGDEKLFF. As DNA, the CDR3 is TGCGCCAGCAGCCTACGACAGGACACCGGGGATGAAAAACTGTTTTTT.

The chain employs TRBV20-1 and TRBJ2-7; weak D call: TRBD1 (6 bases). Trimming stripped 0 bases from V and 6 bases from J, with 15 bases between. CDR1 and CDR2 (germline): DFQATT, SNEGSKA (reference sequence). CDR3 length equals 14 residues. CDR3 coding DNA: TGCAGTGCTAGAGATAGTCAAGGGGGAAGCGAGCAGTACTTC. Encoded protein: CSARDSQGGSEQYF.

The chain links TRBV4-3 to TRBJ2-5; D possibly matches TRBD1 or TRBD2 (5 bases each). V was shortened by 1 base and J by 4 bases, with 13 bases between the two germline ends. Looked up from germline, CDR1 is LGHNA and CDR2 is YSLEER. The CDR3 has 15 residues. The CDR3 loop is CASSQGNGGLETQYF. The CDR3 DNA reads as TGCGCCAGCAGCCAAGGAAATGGGGGATTAGAGACCCAGTACTTC.

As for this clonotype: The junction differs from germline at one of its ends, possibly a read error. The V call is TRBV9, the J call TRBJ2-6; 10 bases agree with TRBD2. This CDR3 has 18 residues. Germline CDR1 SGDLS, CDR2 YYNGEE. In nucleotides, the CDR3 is TGTGCCAGCAGCATCGCTAGCGGGAGCTCTTCTGAGGCCAACGTCCTGACTTTC. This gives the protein CASSIASGSSSEANVLTF.

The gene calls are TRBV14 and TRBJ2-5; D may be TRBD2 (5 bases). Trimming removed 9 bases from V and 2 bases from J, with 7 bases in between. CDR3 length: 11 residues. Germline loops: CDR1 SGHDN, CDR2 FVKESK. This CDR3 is CARDLQETQYF. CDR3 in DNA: TGTGCCAGGGACTTACAAGAGACCCAGTACTTC.

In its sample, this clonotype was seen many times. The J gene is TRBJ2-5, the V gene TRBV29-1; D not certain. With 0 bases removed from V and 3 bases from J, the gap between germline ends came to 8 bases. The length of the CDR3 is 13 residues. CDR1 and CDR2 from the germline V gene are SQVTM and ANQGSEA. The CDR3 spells CSVEDGEKETQYF. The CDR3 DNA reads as TGCAGCGTTGAAGATGGCGAGAAAGAGACCCAGTACTTC.

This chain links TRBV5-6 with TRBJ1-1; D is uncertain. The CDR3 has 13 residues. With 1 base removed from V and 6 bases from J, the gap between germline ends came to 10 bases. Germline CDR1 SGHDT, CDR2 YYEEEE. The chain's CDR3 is CASSLRQIAEAFF. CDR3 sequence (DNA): TGTGCCAGCAGCTTGAGGCAGATCGCTGAAGCTTTCTTT.

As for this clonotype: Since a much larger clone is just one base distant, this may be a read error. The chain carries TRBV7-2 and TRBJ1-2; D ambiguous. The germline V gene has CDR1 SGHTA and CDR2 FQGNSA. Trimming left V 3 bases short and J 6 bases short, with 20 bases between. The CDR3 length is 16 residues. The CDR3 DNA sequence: TGTGCCAGCAGCTTCGACGTTGGCAGGACGGGCAATGGCTACACCTTC. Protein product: CASSFDVGRTGNGYTF. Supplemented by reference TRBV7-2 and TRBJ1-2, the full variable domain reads GAGVSQSPSNKVTEKGKDVELRCDPISGHTALYWYRQSLGQGLEFLIYFQGNSAPDKSGLPSDRFSAERTGGSVSTLTIQRTQQEDSAVYLCASSFDVGRTGNGYTFGSGTRLTVV.

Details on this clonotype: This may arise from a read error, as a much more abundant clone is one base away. The CDR3 bases are TGTGCCAGCGGGGTTGGAGATCAGCCCCGGCATTTT. This sequence encodes CASGVGDQPRHF. The chain has TRBV7-9 and TRBJ1-5; no clear D. CDR3 length: 12 amino acids. Germline V gene data show CDR1 as SEHNR and CDR2 as FQNEAQ (reference sequence).

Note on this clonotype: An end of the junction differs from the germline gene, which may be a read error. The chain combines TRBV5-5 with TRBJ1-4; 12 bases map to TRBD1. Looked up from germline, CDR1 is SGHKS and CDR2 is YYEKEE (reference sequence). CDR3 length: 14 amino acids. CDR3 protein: CVSGSGTGGSKLFF. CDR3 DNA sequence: TGTGTCAGCGGCTCCGGGACAGGGGGCTCAAAACTGTTTTTT.

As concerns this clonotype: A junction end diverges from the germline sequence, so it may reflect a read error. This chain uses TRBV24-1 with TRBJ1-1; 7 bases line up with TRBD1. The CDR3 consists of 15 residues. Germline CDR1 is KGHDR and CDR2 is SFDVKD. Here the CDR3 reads CVTSESGQGGTEAFF. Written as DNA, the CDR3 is TGTGTCACCAGTGAGTCGGGGCAGGGGGGCACTGAAGCTTTCTTT.